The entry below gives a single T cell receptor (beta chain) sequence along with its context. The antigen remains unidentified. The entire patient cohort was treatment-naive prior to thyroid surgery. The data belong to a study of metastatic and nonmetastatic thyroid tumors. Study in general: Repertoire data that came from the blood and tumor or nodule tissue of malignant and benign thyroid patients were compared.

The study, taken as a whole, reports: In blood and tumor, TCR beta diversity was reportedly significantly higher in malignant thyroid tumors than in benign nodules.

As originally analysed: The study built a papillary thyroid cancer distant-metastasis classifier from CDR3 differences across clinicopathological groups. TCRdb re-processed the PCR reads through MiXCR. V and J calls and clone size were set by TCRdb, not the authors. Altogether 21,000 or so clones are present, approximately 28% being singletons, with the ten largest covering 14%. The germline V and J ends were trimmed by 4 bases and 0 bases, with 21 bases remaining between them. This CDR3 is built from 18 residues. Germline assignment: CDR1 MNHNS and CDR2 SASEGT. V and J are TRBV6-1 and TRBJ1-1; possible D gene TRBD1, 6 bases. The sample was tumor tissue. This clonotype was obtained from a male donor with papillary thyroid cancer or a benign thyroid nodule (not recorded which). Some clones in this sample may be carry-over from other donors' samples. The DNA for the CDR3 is TGTGCCAGCAGTGGGGCGTGGGGGGGCACAGGGATGAACACTGAAGCTTTCTTT. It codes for CASSGAWGGTGMNTEAFF.